This TCR beta chain was retrieved from a study of shared clonotypes between healthy human individuals. Deletions cut 1 base from V and 7 bases from J, with 8 bases between. The CDR3 runs 13 residues. Per germline, CDR1 SGHTA and CDR2 FQGTGA. Using immunoSEQ multiplex PCR, the repertoire was profiled, and TCRdb retains in-frame clones only, with some absent. The sample yields some 480,000 clones, around 79% seen once. The source of this sequence is a woman aged 40 to 49 in good health. Some clones in this sample may be carry-over from other donors' samples. Sequenced: PBMCs. The chain employs TRBV7-3 and TRBJ2-1; no reliable D call. CDR3 in amino acids: CASSLMSPNEQFF. CDR3 coding DNA: TGTGCCAGCAGCTTAATGAGTCCTAATGAGCAGTTCTTC. Full variable domain (outside the CDR3, taken from reference TRBV7-3 and TRBJ2-1): GAGVSQTPSNKVTEKGKYVELRCDPISGHTALYWYRQSLGQGPEFLIYFQGTGAADDSGLPNDRFFAVRPEGSVSTLKIQRTERGDSAVYLCASSLMSPNEQFFGPGTRLTVL.